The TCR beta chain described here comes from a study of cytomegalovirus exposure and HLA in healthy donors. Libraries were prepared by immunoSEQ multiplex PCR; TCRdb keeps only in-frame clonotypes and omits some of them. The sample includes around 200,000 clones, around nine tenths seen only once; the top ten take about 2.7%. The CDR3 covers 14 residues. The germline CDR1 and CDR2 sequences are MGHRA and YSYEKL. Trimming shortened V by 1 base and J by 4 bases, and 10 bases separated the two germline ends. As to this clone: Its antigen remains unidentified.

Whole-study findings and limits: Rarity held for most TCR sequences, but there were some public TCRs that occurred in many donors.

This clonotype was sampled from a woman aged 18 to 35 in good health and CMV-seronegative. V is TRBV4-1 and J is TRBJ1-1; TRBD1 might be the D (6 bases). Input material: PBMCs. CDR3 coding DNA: TGCGCCAGCAGCCAAGGTTTACAGGGCACTGAAGCTTTCTTT. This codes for CASSQGLQGTEAFF.